This T cell receptor beta chain was documented in a study of OX40 agonist ivuxolimab in advanced cancers. Study-level background: Subjects had a mean age of roughly 60 years, with a range of 23 to 79; roughly 83% were male. General study points: The study did not work out the antigen specificity of the expanded peripheral T cells.

As concerns this clone: The antigen remains unidentified.

Germline trimming cut 2 bases from V and 6 bases from J; bases unmatched to any gene: 3. The V gene's germline CDR1 is MGHDK and CDR2 SYGVNS. CDR3 length: 15 amino acids. Method: immunoSEQ multiplex PCR; TCRdb's copy keeps in-frame clones and lacks some. The sample lists 20,000 to 30,000 clones; more than 70% were seen once. Blood got drawn at baseline, again on cycle 4 day 1, and then on cycle 7 day 1. V and J are TRBV25-1 and TRBJ2-1; the match to TRBD2 covers 11 bases. The sequence was obtained from an adult with an advanced solid tumor such as melanoma, head and neck, liver or kidney cancer. This sample comprised CD4+ or CD8+ T cells sorted from blood, obtained in a trial of the OX40 agonist ivuxolimab. Here the CDR3 reads CASSEPGTSGNEQFF. Written as DNA, the CDR3 is TGTGCCAGCAGTGAACCCGGGACTAGCGGCAATGAGCAGTTCTTC.